Described below is a single T cell receptor (beta chain) sequence and its context. In the PCR, 60 Vbeta and 13 Jbeta primers were used. Profiled with immunoSEQ multiplex PCR; TCRdb holds only in-frame clones, not every one. The listing contains about 90,000 clones. V trimming: 6 bases; J trimming: 1 base; junction bases outside the gene matches: 6. The CDR3 loop spans 14 amino acids. Germline V lookup: CDR1 LNHDA, CDR2 SQIVND (reference sequence). This sample stems from a study of cytomegalovirus exposure and HLA in healthy donors. The gene calls are TRBV19 and TRBJ2-7, with 7 bases matching TRBD2. The source of this sequence is a woman aged 30 to 39 in good health and CMV-seronegative. The sample was PBMCs. The CDR3 region has the DNA TGTGCCAGTAGCAAACTAGCGAGGTCCTACGAGCAGTACTTC. Translation: CASSKLARSYEQYF. Full variable domain (rest looked up from reference TRBV19 and TRBJ2-7): DGGITQSPKYLFRKEGQNVTLSCEQNLNHDAMYWYRQDPGQGLRLIYYSQIVNDFQKGDIAEGYSVSREKKESFPLTVTSAQKNPTAFYLCASSKLARSYEQYFGPGTRLTVT.